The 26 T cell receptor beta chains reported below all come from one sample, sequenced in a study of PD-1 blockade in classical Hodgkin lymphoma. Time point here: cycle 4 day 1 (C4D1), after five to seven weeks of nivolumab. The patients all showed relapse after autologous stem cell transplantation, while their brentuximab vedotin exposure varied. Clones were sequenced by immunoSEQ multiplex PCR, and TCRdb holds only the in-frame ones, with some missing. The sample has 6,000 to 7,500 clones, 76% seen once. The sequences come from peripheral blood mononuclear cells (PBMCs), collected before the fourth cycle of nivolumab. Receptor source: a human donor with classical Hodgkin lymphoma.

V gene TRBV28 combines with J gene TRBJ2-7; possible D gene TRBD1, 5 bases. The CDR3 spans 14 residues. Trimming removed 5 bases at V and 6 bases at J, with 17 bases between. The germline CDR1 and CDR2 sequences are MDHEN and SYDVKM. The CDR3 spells CASSPSFDRPEQYF. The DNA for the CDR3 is TGTGCCAGCAGTCCCTCATTCGACAGACCCGAGCAGTACTTC. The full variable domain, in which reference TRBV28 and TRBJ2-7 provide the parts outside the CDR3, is DVKVTQSSRYLVKRTGEKVFLECVQDMDHENMFWYRQDPGLGLRLIYFSYDVKMKEKGDIPEGYSVSREKKERFSLILESASTNQTSMYLCASSPSFDRPEQYFGPGTRLTVT.

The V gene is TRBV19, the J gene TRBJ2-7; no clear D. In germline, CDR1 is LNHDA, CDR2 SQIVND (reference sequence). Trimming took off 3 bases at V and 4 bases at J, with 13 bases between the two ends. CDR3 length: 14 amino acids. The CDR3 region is CASSIYGEGYEQYF. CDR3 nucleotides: TGTGCCAGTAGTATCTATGGGGAAGGGTACGAGCAGTACTTC. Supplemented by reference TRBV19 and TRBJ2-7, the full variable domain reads DGGITQSPKYLFRKEGQNVTLSCEQNLNHDAMYWYRQDPGQGLRLIYYSQIVNDFQKGDIAEGYSVSREKKESFPLTVTSAQKNPTAFYLCASSIYGEGYEQYFGPGTRLTVT.

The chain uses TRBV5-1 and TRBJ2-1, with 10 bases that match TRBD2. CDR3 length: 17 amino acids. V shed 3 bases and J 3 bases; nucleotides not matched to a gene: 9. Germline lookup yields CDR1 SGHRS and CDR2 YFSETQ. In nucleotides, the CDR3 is TGCGCCAGCAGCTATAGAGTTAGCGGGAGGCACTACAATGAGCAGTTCTTC. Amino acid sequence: CASSYRVSGRHYNEQFF.

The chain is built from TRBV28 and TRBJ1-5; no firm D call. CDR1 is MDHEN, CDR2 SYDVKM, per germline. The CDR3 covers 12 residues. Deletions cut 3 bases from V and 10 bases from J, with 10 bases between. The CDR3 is CASSFLVPPQHF. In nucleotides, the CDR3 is TGTGCCAGCAGTTTCCTTGTCCCACCCCAGCATTTT.

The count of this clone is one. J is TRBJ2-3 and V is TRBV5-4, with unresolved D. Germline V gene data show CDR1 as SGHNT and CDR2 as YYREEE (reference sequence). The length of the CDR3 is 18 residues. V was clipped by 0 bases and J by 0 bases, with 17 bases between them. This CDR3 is CASSLGRPRSSSTDTQYF. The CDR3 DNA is TGTGCCAGCAGCTTGGGAAGACCGAGATCTTCTAGCACAGATACGCAGTATTTT.

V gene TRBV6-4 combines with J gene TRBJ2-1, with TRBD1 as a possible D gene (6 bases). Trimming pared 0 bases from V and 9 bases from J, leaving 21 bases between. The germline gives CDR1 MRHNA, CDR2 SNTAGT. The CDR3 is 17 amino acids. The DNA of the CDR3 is TGTGCCAGCAGTGACTCTAATACAGGGAGATTTATTGGTGAGCAGTTCTTC. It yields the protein CASSDSNTGRFIGEQFF.

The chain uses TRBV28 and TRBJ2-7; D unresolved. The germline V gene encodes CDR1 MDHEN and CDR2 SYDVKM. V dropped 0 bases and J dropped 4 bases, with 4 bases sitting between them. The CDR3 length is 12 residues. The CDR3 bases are TGTGCCAGCAGTTTATGGGGTTACGAGCAGTACTTC. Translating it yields CASSLWGYEQYF. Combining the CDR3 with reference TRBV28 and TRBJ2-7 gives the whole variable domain DVKVTQSSRYLVKRTGEKVFLECVQDMDHENMFWYRQDPGLGLRLIYFSYDVKMKEKGDIPEGYSVSREKKERFSLILESASTNQTSMYLCASSLWGYEQYFGPGTRLTVT.

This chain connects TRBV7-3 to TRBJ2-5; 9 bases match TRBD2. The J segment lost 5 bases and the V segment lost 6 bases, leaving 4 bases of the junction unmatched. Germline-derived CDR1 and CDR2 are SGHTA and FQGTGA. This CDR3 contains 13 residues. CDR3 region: CASRAGGGETQYF. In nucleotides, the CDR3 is TGTGCCAGCAGAGCGGGAGGCGGTGAGACCCAGTACTTC.

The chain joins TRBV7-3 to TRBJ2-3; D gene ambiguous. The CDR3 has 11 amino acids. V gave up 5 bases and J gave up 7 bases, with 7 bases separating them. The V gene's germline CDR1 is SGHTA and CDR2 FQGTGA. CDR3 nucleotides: TGTGCCAGCAGCCCATTTTATACGCAGTATTTT. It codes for CASSPFYTQYF. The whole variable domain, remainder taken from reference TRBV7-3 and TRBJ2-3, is GAGVSQTPSNKVTEKGKYVELRCDPISGHTALYWYRQSLGQGPEFLIYFQGTGAADDSGLPNDRFFAVRPEGSVSTLKIQRTERGDSAVYLCASSPFYTQYFGPGTRLTVL.

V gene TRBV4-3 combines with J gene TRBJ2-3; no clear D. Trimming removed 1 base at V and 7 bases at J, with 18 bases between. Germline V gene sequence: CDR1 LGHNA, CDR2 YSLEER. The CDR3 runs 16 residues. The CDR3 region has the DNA TGCGCCAGCAGCCAAGTTTGTGTCTGTCATCGATATACGCAGTATTTT. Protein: CASSQVCVCHRYTQYF.

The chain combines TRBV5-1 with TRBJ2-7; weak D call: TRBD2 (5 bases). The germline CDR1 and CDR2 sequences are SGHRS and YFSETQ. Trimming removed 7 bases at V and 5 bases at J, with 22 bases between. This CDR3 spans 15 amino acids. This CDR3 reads CASSLNGALANEQYF. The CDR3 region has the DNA TGCGCCAGCTCCCTAAACGGAGCTTTAGCGAACGAGCAGTACTTC.

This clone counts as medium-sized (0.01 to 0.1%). The CDR3 sequence is CASSPYSGTNTGELFF. The CDR3 nucleotides are TGTGCCAGCTCACCCTACAGCGGAACAAACACCGGGGAGCTGTTTTTT. The chain recombines TRBV18 with TRBJ2-2; possible D gene TRBD2, 5 bases. The CDR3 runs 16 residues. Trimming cost V 3 bases and J 2 bases, with 13 bases left between them. CDR1 is KGHSH, CDR2 LQKENI, per germline.

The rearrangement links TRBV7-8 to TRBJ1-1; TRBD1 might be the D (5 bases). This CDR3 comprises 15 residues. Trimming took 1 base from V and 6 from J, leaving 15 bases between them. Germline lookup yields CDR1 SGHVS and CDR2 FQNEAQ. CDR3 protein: CASSLESSGVAEAFF. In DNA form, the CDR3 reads TGTGCCAGCAGCTTAGAATCTTCGGGGGTGGCTGAAGCTTTCTTT.

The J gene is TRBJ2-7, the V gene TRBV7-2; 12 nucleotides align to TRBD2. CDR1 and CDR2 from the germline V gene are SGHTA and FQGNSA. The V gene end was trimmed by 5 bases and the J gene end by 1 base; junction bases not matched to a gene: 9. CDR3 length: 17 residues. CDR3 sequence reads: CASSLRTSGDGSYEQYF. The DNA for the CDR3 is TGTGCCAGCAGCCTTCGGACTAGCGGGGATGGTTCCTACGAGCAGTACTTC. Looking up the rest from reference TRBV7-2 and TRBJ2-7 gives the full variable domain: GAGVSQSPSNKVTEKGKDVELRCDPISGHTALYWYRQSLGQGLEFLIYFQGNSAPDKSGLPSDRFSAERTGGSVSTLTIQRTQQEDSAVYLCASSLRTSGDGSYEQYFGPGTRLTVT.

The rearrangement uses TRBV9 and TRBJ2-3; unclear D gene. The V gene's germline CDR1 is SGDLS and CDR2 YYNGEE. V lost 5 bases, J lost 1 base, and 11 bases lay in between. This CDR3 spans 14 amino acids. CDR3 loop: CASRVSDGTDTQYF. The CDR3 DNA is TGTGCCAGCAGGGTCAGCGATGGCACAGATACGCAGTATTTT.

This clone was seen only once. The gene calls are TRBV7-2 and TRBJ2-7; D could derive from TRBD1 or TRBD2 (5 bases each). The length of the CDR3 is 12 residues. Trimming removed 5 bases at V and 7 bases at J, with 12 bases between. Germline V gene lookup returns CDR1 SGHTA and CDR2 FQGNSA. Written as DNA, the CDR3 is TGTGCCAGCAGCCCCTTGGGGGTGGAGCAGTACTTC. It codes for CASSPLGVEQYF.

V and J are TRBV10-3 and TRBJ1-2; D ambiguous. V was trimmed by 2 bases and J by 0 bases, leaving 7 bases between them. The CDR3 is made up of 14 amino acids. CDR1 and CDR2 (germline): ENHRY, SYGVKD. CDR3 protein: CAISELGSNYGYTF. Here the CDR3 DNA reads TGTGCCATCAGTGAGCTGGGATCTAACTATGGCTACACCTTC.

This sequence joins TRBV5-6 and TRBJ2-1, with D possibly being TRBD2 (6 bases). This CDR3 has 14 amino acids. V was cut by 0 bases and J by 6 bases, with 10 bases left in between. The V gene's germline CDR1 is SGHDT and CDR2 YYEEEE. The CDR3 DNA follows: TGTGCCAGCAGCTTGGCGGGAGCCATCAATGAGCAGTTCTTC. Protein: CASSLAGAINEQFF.

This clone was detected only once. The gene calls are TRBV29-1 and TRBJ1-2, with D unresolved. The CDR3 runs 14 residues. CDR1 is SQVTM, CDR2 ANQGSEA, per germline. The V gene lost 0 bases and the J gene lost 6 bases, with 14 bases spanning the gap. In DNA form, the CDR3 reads TGCAGCGTTGAAGATCGGAGCCTCCACGATGGCTACACCTTC. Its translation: CSVEDRSLHDGYTF.

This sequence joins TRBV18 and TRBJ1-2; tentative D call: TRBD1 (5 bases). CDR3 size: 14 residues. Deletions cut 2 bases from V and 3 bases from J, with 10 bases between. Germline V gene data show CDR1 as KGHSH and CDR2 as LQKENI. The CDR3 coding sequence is TGTGCCAGCTCACCAGAGACAGAGGACTATGGCTACACCTTC. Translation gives CASSPETEDYGYTF.

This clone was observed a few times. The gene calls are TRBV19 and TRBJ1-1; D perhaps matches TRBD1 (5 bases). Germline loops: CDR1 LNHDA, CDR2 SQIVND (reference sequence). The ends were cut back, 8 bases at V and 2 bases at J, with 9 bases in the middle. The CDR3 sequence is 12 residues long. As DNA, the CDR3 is TGTGCCAGTCGGGACGGAAACACTGAAGCTTTCTTT. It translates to CASRDGNTEAFF.

CDR3 amino acids: CASSMRGGGSQNIQYF. The CDR3 coding sequence is TGTGCCAGTAGTATGCGGGGAGGAGGTAGCCAAAACATTCAGTACTTC. The chain links TRBV19 to TRBJ2-4; D may be TRBD2 (6 bases). V was cut by 3 bases and J by 5 bases, with 17 bases left in between. Germline V gene data show CDR1 as LNHDA and CDR2 as SQIVND (reference sequence). This CDR3 has 16 residues.

CDR3 loop: CASSPGGGLPYEQYF. CDR3 bases: TGTGCCAGCAGCCCGGGGGGGGGACTACCCTACGAGCAGTACTTC. The chain uses TRBV9 and TRBJ2-7; 8 nucleotides align to TRBD2. J lost 2 bases, V lost 4 bases, and 8 bases had no gene match. Germline loops: CDR1 SGDLS, CDR2 YYNGEE. The CDR3 is 15 residues long.

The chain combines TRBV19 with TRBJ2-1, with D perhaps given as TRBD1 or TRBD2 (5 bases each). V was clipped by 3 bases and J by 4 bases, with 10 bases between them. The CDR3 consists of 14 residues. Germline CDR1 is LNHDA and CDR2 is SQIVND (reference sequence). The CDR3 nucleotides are TGTGCCAGTAGTATCGGGGCCGAATACAATGAGCAGTTCTTC. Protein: CASSIGAEYNEQFF.

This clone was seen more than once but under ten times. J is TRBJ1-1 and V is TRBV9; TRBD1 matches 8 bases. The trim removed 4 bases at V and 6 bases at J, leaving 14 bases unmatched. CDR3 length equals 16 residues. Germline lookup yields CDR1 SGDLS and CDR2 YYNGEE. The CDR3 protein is CASSQGQGRLGAEAFF. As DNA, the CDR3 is TGTGCCAGCAGCCAAGGACAGGGTAGATTGGGCGCTGAAGCTTTCTTT.

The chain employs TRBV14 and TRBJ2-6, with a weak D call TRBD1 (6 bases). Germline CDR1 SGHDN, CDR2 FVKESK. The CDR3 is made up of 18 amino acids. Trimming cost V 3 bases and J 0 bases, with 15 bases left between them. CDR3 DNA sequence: TGTGCCAGCAGCCAGGGGGCCAGGGGCCTCTCTGGGGCCAACGTCCTGACTTTC. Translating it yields CASSQGARGLSGANVLTF.